A selection of T cell receptor beta chains follows, all from one sample in a study of T cells in Graves' hyperthyroidism and ophthalmopathy. TCRdb re-analysed the multiplex PCR reads in MiXCR, keeping a single row per CDR3 protein. The table has about 500,000 distinct CDR3 sequences, about 16% seen once. Material: blood. These receptors originate from a woman aged 25 to 39 with Graves' ophthalmopathy. CDR3s include the opening cysteine and the closing phenylalanine or tryptophan. The D gene is left open where the match is weak. Rows may omit the clone size; those that give it use once, few, many or a size class.

clone size: many
D gene: TRBD2
V gene: TRBV27
J gene: TRBJ2-1
CDR3 protein: CASSSISDSGTSGHNEQFF
CDR3 DNA: TGTGCCAGCAGTTCCATATCCGATTCCGGGACTAGCGGGCATAATGAGCAGTTCTTC

clone size: many
D gene: .
V gene: TRBV7-9
J gene: TRBJ1-5
CDR3 protein: CASSRYSGHSNQPQHF
CDR3 DNA: TGTGCCAGCAGCAGATACAGTGGACATAGCAATCAGCCCCAGCATTTT

clone size: .
D gene: TRBD2
V gene: TRBV25-1
J gene: TRBJ2-1
CDR3 protein: CASSEYSGRYAEQFF
CDR3 DNA: TGTGCCAGCAGTGAATATAGCGGGAGATATGCTGAGCAGTTCTTC

clone size: many
D gene: .
V gene: TRBV28
J gene: TRBJ1-2
CDR3 protein: CASSLPVNYGYTF
CDR3 DNA: TGTGCCAGCAGTTTGCCGGTAAACTATGGCTACACCTTC

clone size: many
D gene: .
V gene: TRBV13
J gene: TRBJ2-1
CDR3 protein: CASSPTRMGSNEQFF
CDR3 DNA: TGTGCCAGCAGCCCGACACGTATGGGGAGCAATGAGCAGTTCTTC

clone size: few
D gene: TRBD2
V gene: TRBV4-2
J gene: TRBJ2-7
CDR3 protein: CASSQDSGGSYEQYF
CDR3 DNA: TGTGCCAGCAGCCAAGACAGCGGGGGCTCCTACGAGCAGTACTTC

clone size: .
D gene: TRBD2
V gene: TRBV19
J gene: TRBJ2-1
CDR3 protein: CASTYSGNSYNEQFF
CDR3 DNA: TGTGCCAGTACTTATAGCGGGAACTCCTACAATGAGCAGTTCTTC

clone size: .
D gene: .
V gene: TRBV29-1
J gene: TRBJ1-2
CDR3 protein: CSVGLTGDGYTF
CDR3 DNA: TGCAGCGTTGGGTTGACGGGGGATGGCTACACCTTC

clone size: many
D gene: .
V gene: TRBV2
J gene: TRBJ2-1
CDR3 protein: CASSEANLILLRAGHRNEQFF
CDR3 DNA: TGTGCCAGCAGTGAAGCGAATCTTATTCTCCTAAGGGCGGGACATCGAAATGAGCAGTTCTTC

clone size: few
D gene: .
V gene: TRBV20-1
J gene: TRBJ1-1
CDR3 protein: CSARAGPTEAFF
CDR3 DNA: TGCAGTGCTAGAGCAGGGCCCACTGAAGCTTTCTTT

clone size: few
D gene: .
V gene: TRBV5-1
J gene: TRBJ2-2
CDR3 protein: CASSVDRLNTGELFF
CDR3 DNA: TGCGCCAGCAGCGTTGACCGGTTAAACACCGGGGAGCTGTTTTTT

clone size: many
D gene: .
V gene: TRBV11-3
J gene: TRBJ2-7
CDR3 protein: CASSRDHSYEQYF
CDR3 DNA: TGTGCCAGCAGCCGGGACCACTCCTACGAGCAGTACTTC

clone size: .
D gene: .
V gene: TRBV10-3
J gene: TRBJ2-7
CDR3 protein: CAIRLDRLVDEQYF
CDR3 DNA: TGTGCCATCAGGCTAGACAGGCTAGTCGACGAGCAGTACTTC

clone size: .
D gene: .
V gene: TRBV7-9
J gene: TRBJ1-2
CDR3 protein: CASSLLWANYGYTF
CDR3 DNA: TGTGCCAGCAGCTTACTCTGGGCTAACTATGGCTACACCTTC

clone size: many
D gene: TRBD2
V gene: TRBV5-1
J gene: TRBJ2-3
CDR3 protein: CASSPRTRGTDTQYF
CDR3 DNA: TGCGCCAGCAGCCCCCGGACTAGGGGCACAGATACGCAGTATTTT

clone size: few
D gene: .
V gene: TRBV14
J gene: TRBJ2-3
CDR3 protein: CASSQEKAEGDTQYF
CDR3 DNA: TGTGCCAGCAGCCAAGAAAAGGCGGAGGGGGATACGCAGTATTTT

clone size: many
D gene: TRBD1
V gene: TRBV2
J gene: TRBJ2-2
CDR3 protein: CASWAGGANTGELFF
CDR3 DNA: TGTGCCAGCTGGGCAGGGGGCGCAAACACCGGGGAGCTGTTTTTT

clone size: many
D gene: .
V gene: TRBV30
J gene: TRBJ2-2
CDR3 protein: CAWSPGLRTGELFF
CDR3 DNA: TGTGCCTGGAGTCCGGGACTCCGTACCGGGGAGCTGTTTTTT

clone size: few
D gene: .
V gene: TRBV20-1
J gene: TRBJ1-5
CDR3 protein: CSATPGSQPQHF
CDR3 DNA: TGCAGTGCTACCCCCGGTAGTCAGCCCCAGCATTTT

clone size: .
D gene: .
V gene: TRBV5-1
J gene: TRBJ1-2
CDR3 protein: CASGPETNYGYTF
CDR3 DNA: TGCGCCAGCGGCCCAGAGACTAACTATGGCTACACCTTC

clone size: many
D gene: TRBD1
V gene: TRBV28
J gene: TRBJ1-1
CDR3 protein: CASSLDRGLGTEAFF
CDR3 DNA: TGTGCCAGCAGCCTCGACAGGGGGCTTGGCACTGAAGCTTTCTTT

clone size: few
D gene: TRBD2
V gene: TRBV4-1
J gene: TRBJ2-3
CDR3 protein: CASIRLAGGADTQYF
CDR3 DNA: TGCGCCAGCATCCGCCTAGCGGGAGGTGCAGATACGCAGTATTTT

clone size: .
D gene: .
V gene: TRBV29-1
J gene: TRBJ2-5
CDR3 protein: CSVEDEVTQIQETQYF
CDR3 DNA: TGCAGCGTTGAAGATGAGGTCACCCAAATCCAAGAGACCCAGTACTTC

clone size: many
D gene: .
V gene: TRBV3-1
J gene: TRBJ2-2
CDR3 protein: CASSQDQINTGELFF
CDR3 DNA: TGTGCCAGCAGCCAAGACCAGATTAACACCGGGGAGCTGTTTTTT

clone size: .
D gene: .
V gene: TRBV12-3/TRBV12-4
J gene: TRBJ1-5
CDR3 protein: CASSSGVGGPQHF
CDR3 DNA: TGTGCCAGCAGTTCAGGGGTAGGTGGGCCCCAGCATTTT

clone size: .
D gene: TRBD1
V gene: TRBV4-2
J gene: TRBJ1-1
CDR3 protein: CASSPYRGGGTEAFF
CDR3 DNA: TGTGCCAGCAGCCCCTACAGGGGGGGGGGCACTGAAGCTTTCTTT

clone size: .
D gene: .
V gene: TRBV28
J gene: TRBJ1-5
CDR3 protein: CACSSTGQMDYRARHNQPQHF
CDR3 DNA: TGTGCCTGCAGTTCTACTGGGCAGATGGACTACAGGGCTAGACACAATCAGCCCCAGCATTTT

clone size: many
D gene: TRBD2
V gene: TRBV11-2
J gene: TRBJ2-3
CDR3 protein: CASSLSAGGADTQYF
CDR3 DNA: TGTGCCAGCAGCTTATCCGCGGGAGGGGCAGATACGCAGTATTTT

clone size: many
D gene: TRBD1
V gene: TRBV28
J gene: TRBJ2-1
CDR3 protein: CASSRSGWTGGYNEQFF
CDR3 DNA: TGTGCCAGCAGTCGCTCCGGATGGACAGGGGGCTACAATGAGCAGTTCTTC

clone size: few
D gene: .
V gene: TRBV25-1
J gene: TRBJ2-5
CDR3 protein: CASSDDYSGEETQYF
CDR3 DNA: TGTGCCAGCAGTGACGATTACAGCGGTGAAGAGACCCAGTACTTC

clone size: few
D gene: TRBD2
V gene: TRBV5-1
J gene: TRBJ2-1
CDR3 protein: CASSLTTSGALPEQFF
CDR3 DNA: TGCGCCAGCAGCCTTACGACAAGCGGGGCCCTCCCTGAGCAGTTCTTC

clone size: many
D gene: TRBD1
V gene: TRBV20-1
J gene: TRBJ2-5
CDR3 protein: CSAQEDRAETQYF
CDR3 DNA: TGCAGTGCTCAAGAGGACAGGGCGGAGACCCAGTACTTC

clone size: .
D gene: TRBD2
V gene: TRBV7-2
J gene: TRBJ2-1
CDR3 protein: CASSATSGSDNEQFF
CDR3 DNA: TGTGCCAGCAGCGCAACTAGCGGGAGTGACAATGAGCAGTTCTTC

clone size: many
D gene: .
V gene: TRBV13
J gene: TRBJ1-2
CDR3 protein: CASSCLDSNYGYTF
CDR3 DNA: TGTGCCAGCAGCTGTTTGGACAGCAACTATGGCTACACCTTC

clone size: .
D gene: .
V gene: TRBV27
J gene: TRBJ2-7
CDR3 protein: CASNLSAEGIDYEQYF
CDR3 DNA: TGTGCCAGCAACCTATCCGCTGAGGGGATAGACTACGAGCAGTACTTC

clone size: few
D gene: TRBD1
V gene: TRBV15
J gene: TRBJ2-1
CDR3 protein: CATSRGKQGNEQFF
CDR3 DNA: TGCGCCACCAGCAGGGGAAAACAGGGGAATGAGCAGTTCTTC

clone size: .
D gene: TRBD1
V gene: TRBV7-2
J gene: TRBJ1-1
CDR3 protein: CASRRTGVNEAFF
CDR3 DNA: TGTGCCAGCAGAAGGACAGGGGTTAATGAAGCTTTCTTT

clone size: .
D gene: TRBD1
V gene: TRBV18
J gene: TRBJ1-1
CDR3 protein: CASSPGTRDRVRDTEAFF
CDR3 DNA: TGTGCCAGCTCACCAGGCACCCGGGACAGGGTAAGGGACACTGAAGCTTTCTTT

clone size: few
D gene: TRBD2
V gene: TRBV28
J gene: TRBJ2-1
CDR3 protein: CASSHGLAGGDTNEQFF
CDR3 DNA: TGTGCCAGCAGCCACGGACTAGCGGGAGGGGACACAAATGAGCAGTTCTTC

clone size: many
D gene: .
V gene: TRBV20-1
J gene: TRBJ2-2
CDR3 protein: CSAREANTGELFF
CDR3 DNA: TGCAGTGCTAGAGAAGCGAACACCGGGGAGCTGTTTTTT

clone size: many
D gene: TRBD2
V gene: TRBV12-3/TRBV12-4
J gene: TRBJ2-7
CDR3 protein: CASSIGLAGGLEQYF
CDR3 DNA: TGTGCCAGCAGCATTGGACTAGCGGGAGGGCTCGAGCAGTACTTC

clone size: few
D gene: .
V gene: TRBV30
J gene: TRBJ2-1
CDR3 protein: CAWSVSRGDEQFF
CDR3 DNA: TGTGCCTGGAGTGTAAGTAGGGGAGATGAGCAGTTCTTC

clone size: few
D gene: .
V gene: TRBV19
J gene: TRBJ2-7
CDR3 protein: CASSIAEGNPYYEQYF
CDR3 DNA: TGTGCCAGTAGTATAGCAGAGGGCAACCCCTACTACGAGCAGTACTTC

clone size: many
D gene: TRBD1
V gene: TRBV9
J gene: TRBJ2-7
CDR3 protein: CASSAQGQGGYEQYF
CDR3 DNA: TGTGCCAGCAGCGCTCAGGGACAGGGTGGATACGAGCAGTACTTC

clone size: .
D gene: .
V gene: TRBV12-3/TRBV12-4
J gene: TRBJ1-5
CDR3 protein: CTSSIWSRGQPQHF
CDR3 DNA: TGTACCAGCAGTATTTGGTCCCGGGGACAGCCCCAGCATTTT